This T cell receptor (beta chain) emerged from a study of cytomegalovirus exposure and HLA in healthy donors. General study points: It was reportedly the case that the classifier diagnosed cytomegalovirus status with high specificity and sensitivity. A previous analysis found most TCR beta V segments productive roughly 87% or roughly 30% of the time.

PCR was performed using 60 Vbeta and 13 Jbeta primers. Here immunoSEQ multiplex PCR was the method, and the copy in TCRdb shows in-frame clones only, minus some. The top ten clones hold 0.45% to 0.6% of a sample with about 93,000 clones, around 78% of them seen once. Worth noting for this clone: What it binds is not known.

Germline V gene data show CDR1 as SQVTM and CDR2 as ANQGSEA. Trimming took 6 bases from V and 6 from J; bases not matched to a gene: 14. The CDR3 contains 16 residues. The TCR sequence derives from a young man in good health and CMV-seronegative. V usage is TRBV29-1 and J usage is TRBJ2-2; 9 nucleotides line up with TRBD1. The sample comprised PBMCs. The CDR3 DNA sequence: TGCAGCGTAACAGGGGGCGCGTTGGTAGGAGCCGGGGAGCTGTTTTTT. Its protein product is CSVTGGALVGAGELFF.